Below are 8 T cell receptor beta chains sequenced from a single sample in a study of blood T cell repertoires in COVID-19. Some clones are missing from TCRdb's copy, which holds only in-frame ones; the method was immunoSEQ multiplex PCR. The repertoire includes under 300,000 clones, about 80% of them detected once, and about 5.3% sits in the top ten. Source material: peripheral blood. The receptors shown here come from a woman older than 75 with active or convalescent COVID-19.

This chain joins TRBV27 and TRBJ1-2; tentatively, D is TRBD1 (5 bases). There are 13 residues in the CDR3. V was shortened by 8 bases and J by 4 bases, with 14 bases between the two germline ends. Germline CDR1 MNHEY, CDR2 SMNVEV (reference sequence). CDR3 nucleotide sequence: TGTGCCAGCTCCCCGGGGGGGGGCTATGGCTACACCTTC. As protein: CASSPGGGYGYTF.

The CDR3 sequence: CAWTDSGNTIYF. Written as DNA, the CDR3 is TGTGCCTGGACAGACTCTGGAAACACCATATATTTT. The chain couples TRBV30 to TRBJ1-3; no firm D call. Germline V gene data show CDR1 as GTSNPN and CDR2 as SVGIG (reference sequence). V was shortened by 4 bases and J by 0 bases, with 4 bases between the two germline ends. CDR3 length equals 12 residues.

V gene TRBV6-4 combines with J gene TRBJ1-2; a possible D gene is TRBD1 (6 bases). This CDR3 spans 13 amino acids. The germline CDR1 and CDR2 sequences are MRHNA and SNTAGT. The V end lost 0 bases, the J end lost 8 bases, and 10 bases lay between the germline ends. CDR3 sequence reads: CASSDSIGGGYTF. CDR3 in DNA: TGTGCCAGCAGTGACTCGATAGGGGGAGGCTACACCTTC.

The genes are TRBV5-1 and TRBJ2-7; D perhaps matches TRBD1 (6 bases). The V gene's germline CDR1 is SGHRS and CDR2 YFSETQ. V was cut by 5 bases and J by 0 bases, with 9 bases left in between. The length of the CDR3 is 13 residues. The CDR3 nucleotides read TGCGCCAGCAGTGGACAGCCCTCCTACGAGCAGTACTTC. Encoded protein: CASSGQPSYEQYF.

The gene calls are TRBV11-2 and TRBJ1-4; a weak D match, TRBD1 (6 bases). Trimming cost V 3 bases and J 2 bases, with 10 bases left between them. Germline CDR1 SGHAT, CDR2 FQNNGV. The CDR3 has 15 residues. CDR3 protein: CASSLGGATNEKLFF. Here the CDR3 DNA reads TGTGCCAGCAGCTTGGGGGGGGCGACTAATGAAAAACTGTTTTTT.

This chain connects TRBV19 to TRBJ1-5; no firm D call. Germline values: CDR1 LNHDA, CDR2 SQIVND (reference sequence). The CDR3 totals 14 residues. Trimming took 5 bases from V and 0 from J, leaving 8 bases between them. The CDR3 DNA sequence: TGTGCCAGTAGTTGGGCAGATAGCAATCAGCCCCAGCATTTT. Protein: CASSWADSNQPQHF.

This clone was observed a handful of times. Within the sample, other DNA sequences also encode this same CDR3. The chain carries TRBV18 and TRBJ1-2, with D maybe TRBD1 (5 bases). The CDR3 has 13 amino acids. Looked up from germline, CDR1 is KGHSH and CDR2 is LQKENI. V lost 6 bases and J lost 3, with 11 bases in between. CDR3 in DNA: TGTGCCAGCTCTCCCGACAGCCACTATGGCTACACCTTC. It yields the protein CASSPDSHYGYTF.

The genes are TRBV3-1 (or the pseudogene TRBV3-2) and TRBJ2-2, with a weak D call TRBD1 (6 bases). V lost 5 bases, J lost 3 bases, and 13 bases lay in between. The length of the CDR3 is 15 residues. CDR1 and CDR2 from the germline V gene are LGHDT and YNNKEL (reference sequence). The CDR3, as DNA: TGTGCCAGCAGCAACCTCCCAGGGGACACCGGGGAGCTGTTTTTT. Its protein product is CASSNLPGDTGELFF.